This is a list of T cell receptor beta chains from one sample in a study of T cells in Graves' hyperthyroidism and ophthalmopathy. TCRdb called the multiplex PCR reads again in MiXCR, with one record for every CDR3 protein. Of 690,000 or so distinct CDR3 sequences listed, approximately 19% were seen once; the top ten hold over 15%. The sample taken for sequencing was blood. These receptors all come from a woman between 45 and 65 years old with Graves' hyperthyroidism that later progressed to Graves' ophthalmopathy. The CDR3 runs from the conserved cysteine through the conserved F or W. Fields, in order: V gene, clone size, J gene, D gene, CDR3 DNA, CDR3 protein. The D gene is left open where the match is weak. Expanded clones get a size class; other rows say once, few or many, or leave the size out.

v_gene: TRBV5-6; abundance: NA; j_gene: TRBJ2-2; d_gene: NA; CDR3nt: TGTGCCAGCAGCAAAGGGGCACTATCTACCGGGGAGCTGTTTTTT; CDR3aa: CASSKGALSTGELFF
v_gene: TRBV25-1; abundance: few; j_gene: TRBJ1-1; d_gene: NA; CDR3nt: TGTGCCAGCAGTGAATCCAAGAGTGTGGGCACTGAAGCTTTCTTT; CDR3aa: CASSESKSVGTEAFF
v_gene: TRBV12-3/TRBV12-4; abundance: NA; j_gene: TRBJ1-2; d_gene: NA; CDR3nt: TGTGCCAGCAGTTCGGGAACCCACTATGGCTACACCTTC; CDR3aa: CASSSGTHYGYTF
v_gene: TRBV9; abundance: few; j_gene: TRBJ2-7; d_gene: NA; CDR3nt: TGTGCCAGCAGCGTCGGATTAGAGAGCCCAGGGGAGCAGTACTTC; CDR3aa: CASSVGLESPGEQYF
v_gene: TRBV6-5; abundance: many; j_gene: TRBJ1-1; d_gene: NA; CDR3nt: TGTGCCAGCAGTTCCCGAATGGACCGGGGTGAAGCTTTCTTT; CDR3aa: CASSSRMDRGEAFF
v_gene: TRBV7-9; abundance: many; j_gene: TRBJ2-4; d_gene: TRBD2; CDR3nt: TGTGCCAGCAGCTTGAAAACTAGCGGGGAGGGAAACATTCAGTACTTC; CDR3aa: CASSLKTSGEGNIQYF
v_gene: TRBV24-1; abundance: many; j_gene: TRBJ2-2; d_gene: NA; CDR3nt: TGTGCCACCAGTGATTTTCGGACGACCTCGAGGGACACCGGGGAGCTGTTTTTT; CDR3aa: CATSDFRTTSRDTGELFF
v_gene: TRBV5-6; abundance: many; j_gene: TRBJ2-3; d_gene: NA; CDR3nt: TGTGCCAGCAGCTTGGCGGGGATATCCACAGATACGCAGTATTTT; CDR3aa: CASSLAGISTDTQYF
v_gene: TRBV30; abundance: NA; j_gene: TRBJ1-6; d_gene: NA; CDR3nt: TGTGCCTGGAGTGTAACGAACCGAAATTCACCCCTCCACTTT; CDR3aa: CAWSVTNRNSPLHF
v_gene: TRBV7-2; abundance: few; j_gene: TRBJ2-4; d_gene: NA; CDR3nt: TGTGCCAGCAGCTTAGAGGACCTGAACATTCAGTACTTC; CDR3aa: CASSLEDLNIQYF
v_gene: TRBV7-8; abundance: many; j_gene: TRBJ2-7; d_gene: TRBD2; CDR3nt: TGTGCCAGCAGAGTGCGGGTACCGCGGACTAGCGGGGCCATAGAGCAGTACTTC; CDR3aa: CASRVRVPRTSGAIEQYF
v_gene: TRBV6-2/TRBV6-3; abundance: few; j_gene: TRBJ2-5; d_gene: NA; CDR3nt: TGTGCCAGCAGTTACAACGGGGGTGGTGAGACCCAGTACTTC; CDR3aa: CASSYNGGGETQYF
v_gene: TRBV6-1; abundance: few; j_gene: TRBJ2-7; d_gene: NA; CDR3nt: TGTGCCAGTATACCGGGCACCGGGGGAATTACCTACGAGCAGTACTTC; CDR3aa: CASIPGTGGITYEQYF
v_gene: TRBV3-1; abundance: many; j_gene: TRBJ2-7; d_gene: NA; CDR3nt: TGTGCCAGCAGCCAAGAGGAGAATCCCTACGAGCAGTACTTC; CDR3aa: CASSQEENPYEQYF
v_gene: TRBV5-4; abundance: NA; j_gene: TRBJ2-6; d_gene: NA; CDR3nt: TGTGCCAGCAGCTTGGTCTCTGGGGCCAACGTCCCGACTTTC; CDR3aa: CASSLVSGANVPTF